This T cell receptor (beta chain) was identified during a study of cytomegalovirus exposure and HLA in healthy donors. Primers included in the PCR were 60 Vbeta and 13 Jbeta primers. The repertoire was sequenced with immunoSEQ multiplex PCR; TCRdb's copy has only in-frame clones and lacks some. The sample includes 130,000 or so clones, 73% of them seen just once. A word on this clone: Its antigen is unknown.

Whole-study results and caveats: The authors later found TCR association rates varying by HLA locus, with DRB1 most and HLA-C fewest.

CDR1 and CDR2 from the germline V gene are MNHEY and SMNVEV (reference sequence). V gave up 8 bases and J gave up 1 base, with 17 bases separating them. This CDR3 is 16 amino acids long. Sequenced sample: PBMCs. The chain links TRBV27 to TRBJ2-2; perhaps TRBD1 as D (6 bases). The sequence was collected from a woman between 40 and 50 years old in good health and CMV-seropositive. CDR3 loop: CASRITRGWNTGELFF. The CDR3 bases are TGTGCCAGCCGAATTACTAGGGGGTGGAACACCGGGGAGCTGTTTTTT.